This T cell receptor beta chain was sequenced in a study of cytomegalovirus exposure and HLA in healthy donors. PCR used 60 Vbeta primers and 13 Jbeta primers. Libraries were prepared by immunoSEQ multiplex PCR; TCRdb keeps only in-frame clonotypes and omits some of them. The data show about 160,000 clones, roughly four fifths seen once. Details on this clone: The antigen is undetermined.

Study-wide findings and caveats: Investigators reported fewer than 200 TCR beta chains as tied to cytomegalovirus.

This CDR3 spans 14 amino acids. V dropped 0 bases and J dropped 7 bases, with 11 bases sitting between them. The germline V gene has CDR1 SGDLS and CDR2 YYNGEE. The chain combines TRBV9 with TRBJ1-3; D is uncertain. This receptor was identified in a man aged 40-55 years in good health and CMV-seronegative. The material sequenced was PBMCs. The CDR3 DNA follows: TGTGCCAGCAGCGTAGCTGACGGGTCCAACACCATATATTTT. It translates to CASSVADGSNTIYF.